The 14 T cell receptor beta chains below were found in one sample sequenced in a study of blood T cells in healthy people across ages. With a J-beta primer mix and a sample-barcoded 5' primer, a second PCR ran 7 to 11 cycles. Each CDR3 protein is one row after TCRdb ran MiXCR on the 5' RACE reads. Of 1.5 million to 2 million distinct CDR3 sequences in the sample, roughly 49% are singletons; the top ten hold around 2.1%. The sample comprised blood. Receptors were obtained from a woman between 40 and 55 years old in good health.

This clonotype appeared once. The J gene is TRBJ2-3, the V gene TRBV9; D is ambiguous. CDR3 length equals 15 residues. Germline CDR1 SGDLS, CDR2 YYNGEE. Trimming stripped 3 bases from V and 0 bases from J, with 11 bases between. The CDR3 loop is CASSALGTSTDTQYF. The CDR3 region has the DNA TGTGCCAGCAGCGCTCTGGGAACTAGCACAGATACGCAGTATTTT.

The chain has TRBV6-1 and TRBJ1-1, with TRBD1 identical over 9 bases. V shed 7 bases and J 5 bases; nucleotides not matched to a gene: 5. Germline CDR1 reads MNHNS; CDR2 reads SASEGT. The CDR3 totals 13 residues. The CDR3 reads CASKGTGSTEAFF. The CDR3 region has the DNA TGTGCCAGCAAGGGGACAGGGAGTACTGAAGCTTTCTTT.

This chain links TRBV12-3 or TRBV12-4 with TRBJ2-1; no clear D. The V end lost 7 bases, the J end lost 8 bases, and 9 bases lay between the germline ends. The CDR3 is 11 residues long. The CDR3 loop is CASTSVYEQFF. In DNA, the CDR3 is TGTGCCAGCACCTCGGTTTATGAGCAGTTCTTC.

The rearrangement uses TRBV6-6 and TRBJ1-2; D is uncertain. The V and J ends lost 8 bases and 2 bases respectively, with 12 bases between them. Per the germline V gene, CDR1 is MNHNY and CDR2 is SVGAGI (reference sequence). CDR3 length equals 13 residues. The CDR3 sequence is CASVDQENYGYTF. The DNA of the CDR3 is TGTGCCAGCGTGGATCAGGAGAACTATGGCTACACCTTC.

This chain connects TRBV11-2 to TRBJ2-7; D is perhaps TRBD1 (5 bases). The CDR3 spans 13 residues. In germline, CDR1 is SGHAT, CDR2 FQNNGV. Trimming removed 3 bases at V and 5 bases at J, with 11 bases between. The CDR3 DNA is TGTGCCAGCAGCTTCATGGCCAGGGACGAGCAGTACTTC. It codes for CASSFMARDEQYF.

The chain joins TRBV6-2 or TRBV6-3 to TRBJ2-3, with 8 positions matching TRBD1. V was pared by 4 bases and J by 2 bases, with 8 bases of the junction left unmatched. CDR3 length equals 16 residues. Germline V CDR1 and CDR2: MNHEY, SVGEGT. Written as DNA, the CDR3 is TGTGCCAGCAGTTGGGGCGCCAGGGGGCTCACAGATACGCAGTATTTT. Residues: CASSWGARGLTDTQYF.

This clonotype was recorded a few times. The chain is built from TRBV12-3 or TRBV12-4 and TRBJ2-7, with a possible D match to TRBD2 (6 bases). The germline V and J ends were trimmed by 8 bases and 0 bases, with 17 bases remaining between them. The CDR3 has 15 residues. The DNA for the CDR3 is TGTGCCAGCGGCAAACGCCTCGGGAGCTCCTACGAGCAGTACTTC. Translating gives CASGKRLGSSYEQYF.

This clonotype was picked up a small number of times. The chain couples TRBV7-9 to TRBJ2-7; no firm D call. The germline V gene encodes CDR1 SEHNR and CDR2 FQNEAQ (reference sequence). This CDR3 has 14 amino acids. Trimming shortened V by 0 bases and J by 2 bases, and 8 bases separated the two germline ends. The CDR3 region is CASSLAFEAYEQYF. As DNA, the CDR3 is TGTGCCAGCAGCTTAGCCTTCGAGGCCTACGAGCAGTACTTC.

This clonotype has more than one count but fewer than ten. This sequence joins TRBV5-1 and TRBJ2-4; no clear D gene. The end of the DNA aligns better with TRBJ2-7, so the J call may be wrong. CDR1 and CDR2 (germline): SGHRS, YFSETQ. The CDR3 runs to 14 residues. The CDR3 loop reads CASSQGKPTCEQYF. CDR3 coding DNA: TGCGCCAGCAGCCAAGGGAAGCCGACTTGCGAGCAGTACTTC.

This clonotype was observed a single time. The chain joins TRBV18 to TRBJ2-1, with 7 bases lining up with TRBD1. J lost 6 bases, V lost 3 bases, and 5 bases had no gene match. The germline V gene encodes CDR1 KGHSH and CDR2 LQKENI. CDR3 size: 14 residues. The CDR3 nucleotides read TGTGCCAGCTCACCCAGGGACAGTTCCAATGAGCAGTTCTTC. Protein sequence: CASSPRDSSNEQFF.

This clonotype was seen more than once but under ten times. This chain joins TRBV7-6 and TRBJ2-2, with D perhaps matching TRBD1 (6 bases). This CDR3 has 16 residues. Germline V gives CDR1 SGHVS, CDR2 FNYEAQ. V lost 3 bases and J 5 bases, leaving 16 bases between the germline ends. In DNA form, the CDR3 reads TGTGCCAGCAGCTTGGGACAAGGAGGTTGGACCGGGGAGCTGTTTTTT. It specifies CASSLGQGGWTGELFF. The full variable domain, with the rest looked up from reference TRBV7-6 and TRBJ2-2, is GAGVSQSPRYKVTKRGQDVALRCDPISGHVSLYWYRQALGQGPEFLTYFNYEAQQDKSGLPNDRFSAERPEGSISTLTIQRTEQRDSAMYRCASSLGQGGWTGELFFGEGSRLTVL.

The rearrangement joins TRBV7-2 to TRBJ1-6, with TRBD1 as a possible D gene (6 bases). CDR1 is SGHTA, CDR2 FQGNSA, per germline. Between the trimmed V and J ends, which lost 5 bases and 7 bases, there was a span of 12 bases. The CDR3 length is 14 residues. The CDR3 reads CASSDHRANSPLHF. In nucleotides, the CDR3 is TGTGCCAGCAGCGATCACAGGGCCAATTCACCCCTCCACTTT.

The chain employs TRBV29-1 and TRBJ1-1; D is undetermined. The V end was cut by 3 bases, the J end by 1 base, with 6 bases between. The germline V gene encodes CDR1 SQVTM and CDR2 ANQGSEA. The CDR3 length is 12 residues. This chain's CDR3 is CSVDAGNTEAFF. The CDR3, as DNA: TGCAGCGTTGATGCCGGGAACACTGAAGCTTTCTTT. The full variable domain, rest sourced from reference TRBV29-1 and TRBJ1-1, is SAVISQKPSRDICQRGTSLTIQCQVDSQVTMMFWYRQQPGQSLTLIATANQGSEATYESGFVIDKFPISRPNLTFSTLTVSNMSPEDSSIYLCSVDAGNTEAFFGQGTRLTVV.

The CDR3 DNA reads TGTGCCAGCAGGTCAAACTCCGGGACTAGCGTCACAGATACGCAGTATTTT. Its protein is CASRSNSGTSVTDTQYF. This chain connects TRBV11-2 to TRBJ2-3; 10 nucleotides line up with TRBD2. J gave up 2 bases and V 6 bases, and 11 bases lay outside the gene matches. Germline V gene sequence: CDR1 SGHAT, CDR2 FQNNGV. This CDR3 is 17 amino acids long.